This record looks at one TCR beta chain sequence and its context. Its antigen remains unknown. This sample was included in a study of cytomegalovirus exposure and HLA in healthy donors. 13 Jbeta primers and 60 Vbeta primers were used for the PCR. Sequenced by immunoSEQ multiplex PCR; TCRdb stores in-frame clones only, minus some. The table lists fewer than 200,000 clones. The V segment lost 6 bases and the J segment 4 bases; nucleotides outside the gene matches: 5. Germline CDR1 SNHLY, CDR2 FYNNEI. CDR3 length equals 14 residues. Points from the study as a whole: One variant, a missense change in DCLRE1C, was linked in a later analysis to TCR beta V- and J-gene trimming.

The clonotype was recovered from a woman between 55 and 75 years old in good health and CMV-seronegative. The source material was PBMCs. V and J are TRBV2 and TRBJ2-1, with TRBD2 matching 8 bases. The CDR3 DNA reads TGTGCCAGCAGCAACGGGGGGGGGTACAATGAGCAGTTCTTC. Translated, it gives CASSNGGGYNEQFF.